The sequence of this TCR beta chain was determined in a study of identical twins. Overall study findings and caveats: Low generation-probability sequences were in excess among twin-shared out-of-frame alpha sequences. Beta clonotypes that were abundant in cord blood contained fewer insertions, a pattern absent from memory repertoires.

Trimming took 2 bases from V and 6 from J, leaving 11 bases between them. Germline assignment: CDR1 SQVTM and CDR2 ANQGSEA. The CDR3 extends over 12 amino acids. Ten or more counts support this clonotype. The antigen is unknown. Carrying unique molecular identifiers, the cDNA also gained a universal primer site through template switching. A single record per CDR3 protein comes from TCRdb applying MiXCR to the 5' RACE reads. This table has roughly 700,000 distinct CDR3 sequences, 8.5% to 9% appearing once. These data are also associated with another study on yellow fever vaccine responses in identical twins.

The TCR sequence derives from a woman between 18 and 29 years old in good health. Sequenced input: PBMCs. The V gene is TRBV29-1, the J gene TRBJ2-7, with TRBD1 as a possible D gene (5 bases). CDR3 loop: CSVELEGVEQYF. In DNA form, the CDR3 reads TGCAGCGTTGAATTGGAAGGGGTCGAGCAGTACTTC.